This T cell receptor (beta chain) was recorded in a study of cytomegalovirus exposure and HLA in healthy donors. PCR used 60 Vbeta primers and 13 Jbeta primers. Produced via immunoSEQ multiplex PCR; TCRdb's table is partial and in-frame only. The data show around 200,000 clones, around 67% seen once. This CDR3 is built from 13 residues. The germline V and J ends were trimmed by 6 bases and 1 base, with 8 bases remaining between them. Germline V gene data show CDR1 as MDHEN and CDR2 as SYDVKM. This clone was seen just once. The sample comprised PBMCs. This chain uses TRBV28 with TRBJ2-3; D perhaps matches TRBD1 (5 bases). This clonotype was obtained from a young woman in good health and CMV-seropositive. In nucleotides, the CDR3 is TGTGCCAGCAGCAGGGCGGGCACAGATACGCAGTATTTT. Translation: CASSRAGTDTQYF. The variable domain in full, completed from reference TRBV28 and TRBJ2-3, reads DVKVTQSSRYLVKRTGEKVFLECVQDMDHENMFWYRQDPGLGLRLIYFSYDVKMKEKGDIPEGYSVSREKKERFSLILESASTNQTSMYLCASSRAGTDTQYFGPGTRLTVL.